These 11 T cell receptor beta chains share one sample of origin, sequenced in a study of blood T cell repertoires in COVID-19. Generated by immunoSEQ multiplex PCR, the TCRdb table keeps only in-frame clones and is missing some. The data hold 200,000 to 250,000 clones, with approximately 89% observed a single time. The source material was PBMCs or T cells enriched from blood (not recorded which). Every receptor here comes from a woman under 40 who had been exposed to COVID-19.

The chain couples TRBV10-1 to TRBJ1-1; possible D gene TRBD1, 5 bases. Germline CDR1 reads WNHNN; CDR2 reads SYGVQD (reference sequence). This CDR3 contains 15 residues. V was shortened by 2 bases and J by 1 base, with 11 bases between the two germline ends. CDR3 in amino acids: CASSEGGAGNTEAFF. The CDR3 nucleotides are TGCGCCAGCAGTGAGGGAGGGGCAGGGAACACTGAAGCTTTCTTT.

This clone was counted a few times. The chain links TRBV3-1 (or the pseudogene TRBV3-2) to TRBJ2-7; TRBD1 agrees at 8 bases. The CDR3 is made up of 14 amino acids. The V gene's germline CDR1 is LGHDT and CDR2 YNNKEL (reference sequence). V shed 3 bases, J shed 4 bases, and the junction held 5 bases outside the gene matches. The DNA of the CDR3 is TGTGCCAGCAGCCAGACGACAGGGGATTACGAGCAGTACTTC. This gives the protein CASSQTTGDYEQYF.

The J gene is TRBJ2-3, the V gene TRBV13, with 12 positions matching TRBD1. This CDR3 comprises 16 residues. V lost 5 bases to trimming and J lost 3 bases; unmatched junction nucleotides: 6. Looked up from germline, CDR1 is PRHDT and CDR2 is FYEKMQ (reference sequence). CDR3 sequence reads: CASSPGTGGGTDTQYF. The CDR3 bases are TGTGCCAGCAGCCCAGGGACAGGGGGCGGGACAGATACGCAGTATTTT.

The chain employs TRBV7-3 and TRBJ2-2; 7 nucleotides align to TRBD2. Germline V gene data show CDR1 as SGHTA and CDR2 as FQGTGA. This CDR3 spans 16 amino acids. V was clipped by 5 bases and J by 3 bases; unmatched bases: 9. The CDR3 sequence is CASSVVPSGYTGELFF. CDR3 DNA: TGTGCCAGCAGCGTTGTCCCTAGCGGATACACCGGGGAGCTGTTTTTT.

V gene TRBV19 combines with J gene TRBJ1-5, with D possibly matching TRBD1 (5 bases). Germline V gene lookup returns CDR1 LNHDA and CDR2 SQIVND (reference sequence). Trimming pared 5 bases from V and 0 bases from J, leaving 14 bases between. CDR3 length: 16 residues. The CDR3: CASSPPVGHSNQPQHF. DNA of the CDR3: TGTGCCAGTAGTCCCCCGGTGGGGCATAGCAATCAGCCCCAGCATTTT. Full variable domain (outside the CDR3, taken from reference TRBV19 and TRBJ1-5): DGGITQSPKYLFRKEGQNVTLSCEQNLNHDAMYWYRQDPGQGLRLIYYSQIVNDFQKGDIAEGYSVSREKKESFPLTVTSAQKNPTAFYLCASSPPVGHSNQPQHFGDGTRLSIL.

The rearrangement joins TRBV6-5 to TRBJ1-1; D is uncertain. CDR1 is MNHEY, CDR2 SVGAGI, per germline. V was pared by 5 bases and J by 6 bases, with 4 bases between. This CDR3 is built from 10 residues. The CDR3 DNA is TGTGCCAGCAGTCTTTCTGAAGCTTTCTTT. Encoded protein: CASSLSEAFF.

J is TRBJ2-1 and V is TRBV5-6; the match to TRBD1 covers 7 bases. V trimming: 5 bases; J trimming: 6 bases; junction bases outside the gene matches: 14. Per germline, CDR1 SGHDT and CDR2 YYEEEE. This CDR3 has 16 amino acids. CDR3 region: CASRPLLRQGGNEQFF. CDR3 DNA: TGTGCCAGCAGACCCCTCCTCAGACAGGGTGGCAATGAGCAGTTCTTC.

This chain uses TRBV5-4 with TRBJ1-5; no clear D. From germline, CDR1 is SGHNT and CDR2 YYREEE (reference sequence). V was cut by 2 bases and J by 11 bases, with 11 bases left in between. The CDR3 has 12 amino acids. CDR3 coding DNA: TGTGCCAGCAGCTTCCAGGAAGCGGCCCAGCATTTT. This gives the protein CASSFQEAAQHF.

To note about this clone: This specimen includes other DNA sequences encoding the same CDR3. The rearrangement links TRBV5-1 to TRBJ1-5, with 8 bases aligning to TRBD1. There are 15 residues in the CDR3. Trimming removed 4 bases from V and 4 bases from J; junction bases left unmatched: 7. CDR1 is SGHRS, CDR2 YFSETQ, per germline. In nucleotides, the CDR3 is TGCGCCAGCAGCCCCGGGACAGGCTTAAATCAGCCCCAGCATTTT. Protein: CASSPGTGLNQPQHF.

The chain has TRBV11-2 and TRBJ1-3; D uncertain. CDR3 length equals 15 residues. Germline CDR1 reads SGHAT; CDR2 reads FQNNGV. Trimming stripped 3 bases from V and 0 bases from J, with 9 bases between. The CDR3 reads CASSLRSFSGNTIYF. Written as DNA, the CDR3 is TGTGCCAGCAGCTTGCGGAGCTTCTCTGGAAACACCATATATTTT.

The chain carries TRBV7-3 and TRBJ1-1; a weak D match, TRBD1 (5 bases). The ends were cut back, 0 bases at V and 4 bases at J, with 9 bases in the middle. Germline V lookup: CDR1 SGHTA, CDR2 FQGTGA. The CDR3 has 14 amino acids. CDR3 residues: CASSLTTQGTEAFF. The CDR3 DNA is TGTGCCAGCAGCTTAACTACTCAGGGCACTGAAGCTTTCTTT.